This T cell receptor beta chain originates from a study of cytomegalovirus exposure and HLA in healthy donors. Vbeta (60) and Jbeta (13) primers were used in the PCR. Profiling relied on immunoSEQ multiplex PCR, and the TCRdb table lists in-frame clones only, not all of them. The data contain about 170,000 clones, 70% to 80% of them singletons. CDR1 is DFQATT and CDR2 is SNEGSKA in the germline V gene (reference sequence). This CDR3 is 11 amino acids long. V trimming: 6 bases; J trimming: 3 bases; junction bases outside the gene matches: 2. The sequenced material came from PBMCs. The genes are TRBV20-1 and TRBJ2-7; 7 bases map to TRBD1. This sequence was found in a female donor in good health and CMV-seronegative. CDR3 residues: CSADRDYEQYF. The CDR3 DNA is TGCAGTGCCGACAGGGACTACGAGCAGTACTTC.